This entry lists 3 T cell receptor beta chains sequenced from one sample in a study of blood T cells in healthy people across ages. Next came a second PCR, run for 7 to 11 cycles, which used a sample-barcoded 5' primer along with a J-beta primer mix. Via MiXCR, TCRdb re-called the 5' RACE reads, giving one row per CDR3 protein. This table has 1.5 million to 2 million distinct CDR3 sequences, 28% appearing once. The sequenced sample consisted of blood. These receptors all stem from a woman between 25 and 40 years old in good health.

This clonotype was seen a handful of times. The CDR3 coding sequence is TGTGCCAGCAGCTTTCACAGGGAAGAGACCCAGTACTTC. Translating gives CASSFHREETQYF. The chain links TRBV7-9 to TRBJ2-5; TRBD1 might be the D (6 bases). The CDR3 contains 13 residues. V was pared by 3 bases and J by 3 bases, with 8 bases between. Germline values: CDR1 SEHNR, CDR2 FQNEAQ (reference sequence).

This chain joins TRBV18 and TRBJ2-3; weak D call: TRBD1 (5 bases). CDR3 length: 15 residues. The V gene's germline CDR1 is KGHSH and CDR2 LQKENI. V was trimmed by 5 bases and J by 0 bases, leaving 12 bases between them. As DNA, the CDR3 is TGTGCCAGCTCAAGGAGTACAGGAAGCACAGATACGCAGTATTTT. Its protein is CASSRSTGSTDTQYF.

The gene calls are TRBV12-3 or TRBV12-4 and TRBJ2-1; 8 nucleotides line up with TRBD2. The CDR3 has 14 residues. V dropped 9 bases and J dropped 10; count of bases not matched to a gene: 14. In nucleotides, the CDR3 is TGTGCCAGTCACCAGAGCGGGAGTAGACCCGAGCAGTTCTTC. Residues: CASHQSGSRPEQFF.